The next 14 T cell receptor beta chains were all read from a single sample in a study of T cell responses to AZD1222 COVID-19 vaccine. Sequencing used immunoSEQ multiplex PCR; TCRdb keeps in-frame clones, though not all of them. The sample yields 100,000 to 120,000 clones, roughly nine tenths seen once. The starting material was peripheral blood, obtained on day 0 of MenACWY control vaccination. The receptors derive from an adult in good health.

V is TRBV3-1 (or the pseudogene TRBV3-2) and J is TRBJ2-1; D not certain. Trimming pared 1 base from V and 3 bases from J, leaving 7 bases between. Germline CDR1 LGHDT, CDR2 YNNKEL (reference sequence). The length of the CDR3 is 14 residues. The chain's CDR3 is CASSQGGNYNEQFF. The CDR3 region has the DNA TGTGCCAGCAGCCAAGGTGGAAACTACAATGAGCAGTTCTTC.

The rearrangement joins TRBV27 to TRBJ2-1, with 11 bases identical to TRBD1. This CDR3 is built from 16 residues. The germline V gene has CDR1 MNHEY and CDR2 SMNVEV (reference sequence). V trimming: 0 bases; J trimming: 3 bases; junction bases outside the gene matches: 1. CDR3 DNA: TGTGCCAGCAGTTTATCCGGGACAGGGGGCTACAATGAGCAGTTCTTC. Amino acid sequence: CASSLSGTGGYNEQFF.

DNA of the CDR3: TGTGCCAGCAGCCTGGCCCAGGGACAGGGGGACTATGGCTACACCTTC. Its translation: CASSLAQGQGDYGYTF. The chain is built from TRBV3-1 (or the pseudogene TRBV3-2) and TRBJ1-2; 11 bases align to TRBD1. V gave up 4 bases and J gave up 3 bases; unmatched junction bases: 7. CDR3 length: 16 residues. The germline V gene has CDR1 LGHDT and CDR2 YNNKEL (reference sequence).

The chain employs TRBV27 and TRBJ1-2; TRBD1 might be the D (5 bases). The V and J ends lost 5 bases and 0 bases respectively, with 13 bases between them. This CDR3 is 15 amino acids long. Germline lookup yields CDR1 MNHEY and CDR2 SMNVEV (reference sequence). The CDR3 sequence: CASSPHGGTNYGYTF. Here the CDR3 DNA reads TGTGCCAGCAGTCCTCACGGGGGAACTAACTATGGCTACACCTTC.

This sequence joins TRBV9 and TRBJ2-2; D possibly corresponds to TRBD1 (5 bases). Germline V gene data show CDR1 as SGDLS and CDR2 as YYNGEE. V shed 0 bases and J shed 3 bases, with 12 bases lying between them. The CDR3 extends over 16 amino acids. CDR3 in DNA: TGTGCCAGCAGCGTAGCTGGCAGGGTGGACACCGGGGAGCTGTTTTTT. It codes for CASSVAGRVDTGELFF.

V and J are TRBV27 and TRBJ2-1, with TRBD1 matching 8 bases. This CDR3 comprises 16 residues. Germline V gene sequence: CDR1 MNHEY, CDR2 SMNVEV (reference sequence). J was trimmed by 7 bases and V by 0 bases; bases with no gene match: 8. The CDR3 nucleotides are TGTGCCAGCAGTTTATCGCCCAGGGGGCAGGTAAATGAGCAGTTCTTC. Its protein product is CASSLSPRGQVNEQFF.

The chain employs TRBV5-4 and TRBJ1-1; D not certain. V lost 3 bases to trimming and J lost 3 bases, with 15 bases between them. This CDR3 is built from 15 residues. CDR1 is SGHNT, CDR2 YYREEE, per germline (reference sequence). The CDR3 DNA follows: TGTGCCAGCAGCTCGTTAGCGGCGGGATACACTGAAGCTTTCTTT. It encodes CASSSLAAGYTEAFF.

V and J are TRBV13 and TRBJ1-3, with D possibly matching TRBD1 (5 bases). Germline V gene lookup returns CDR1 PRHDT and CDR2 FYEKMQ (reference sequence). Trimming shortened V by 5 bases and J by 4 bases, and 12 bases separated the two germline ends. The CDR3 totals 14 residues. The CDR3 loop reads CASSTQEGGNTIYF. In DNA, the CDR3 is TGTGCCAGCAGCACCCAGGAGGGGGGAAACACCATATATTTT.

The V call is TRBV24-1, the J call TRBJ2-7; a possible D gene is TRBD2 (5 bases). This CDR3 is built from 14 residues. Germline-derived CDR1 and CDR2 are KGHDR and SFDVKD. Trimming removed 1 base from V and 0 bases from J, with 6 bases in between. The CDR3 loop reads CATSDFTSSYEQYF. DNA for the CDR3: TGTGCCACCAGTGATTTTACTAGCTCCTACGAGCAGTACTTC.

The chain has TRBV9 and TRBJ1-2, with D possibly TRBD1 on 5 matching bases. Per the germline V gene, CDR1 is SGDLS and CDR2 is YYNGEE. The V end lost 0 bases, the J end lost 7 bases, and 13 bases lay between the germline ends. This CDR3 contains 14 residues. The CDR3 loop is CASSVDRDRGGYTF. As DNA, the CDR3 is TGTGCCAGCAGCGTAGACCGGGACCGGGGTGGCTACACCTTC.

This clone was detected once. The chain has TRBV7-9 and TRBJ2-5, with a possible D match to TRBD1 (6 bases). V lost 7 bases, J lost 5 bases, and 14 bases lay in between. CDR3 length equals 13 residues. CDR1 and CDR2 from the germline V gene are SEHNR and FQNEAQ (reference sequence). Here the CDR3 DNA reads TGTGCCAGCAACCAACAGGGTGAGGAGACCCAGTACTTC. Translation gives CASNQQGEETQYF.

CDR3 residues: CASRGDSEQYF. In nucleotides, the CDR3 is TGTGCCTCCCGAGGTGACAGCGAGCAGTACTTC. The chain is built from TRBV10-3 and TRBJ2-7; TRBD1 might be the D (5 bases). V was clipped by 11 bases and J by 6 bases, with 14 bases between them. The CDR3 has 11 residues. Per the germline V gene, CDR1 is ENHRY and CDR2 is SYGVKD.

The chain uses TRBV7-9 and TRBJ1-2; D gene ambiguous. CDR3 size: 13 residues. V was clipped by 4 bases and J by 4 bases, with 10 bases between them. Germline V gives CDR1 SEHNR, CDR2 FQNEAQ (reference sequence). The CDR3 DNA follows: TGTGCCAGCAGCTCCGTGGGGAGCTATGGCTACACCTTC. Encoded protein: CASSSVGSYGYTF.

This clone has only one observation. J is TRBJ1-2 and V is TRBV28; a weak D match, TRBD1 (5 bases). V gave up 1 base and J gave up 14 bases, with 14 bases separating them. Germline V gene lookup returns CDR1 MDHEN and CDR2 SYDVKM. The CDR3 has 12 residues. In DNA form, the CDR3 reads TGTGCCAGCAGTTTATCACAGACAGAGAGGACCTTC. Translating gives CASSLSQTERTF.